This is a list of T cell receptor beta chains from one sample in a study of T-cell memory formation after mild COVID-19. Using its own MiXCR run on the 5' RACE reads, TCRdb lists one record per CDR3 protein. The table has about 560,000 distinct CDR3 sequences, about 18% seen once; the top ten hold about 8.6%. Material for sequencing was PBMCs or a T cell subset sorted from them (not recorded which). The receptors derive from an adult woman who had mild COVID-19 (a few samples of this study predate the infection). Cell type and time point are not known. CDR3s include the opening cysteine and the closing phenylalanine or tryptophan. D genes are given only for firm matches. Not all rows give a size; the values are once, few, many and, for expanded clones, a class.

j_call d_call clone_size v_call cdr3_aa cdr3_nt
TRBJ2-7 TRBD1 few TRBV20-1 CSARWRHRGHPYEQYF TGCAGTGCTAGGTGGAGGCACAGGGGGCACCCCTACGAGCAGTACTTC
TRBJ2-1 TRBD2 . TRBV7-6 CASSLVVAGWPDSYNEQFF TGTGCCAGCAGCTTAGTCGTAGCGGGATGGCCCGATTCCTACAATGAGCAGTTCTTC
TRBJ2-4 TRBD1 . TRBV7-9 CASSSGGLNIQYF TGTGCCAGCAGTTCAGGGGGCTTGAACATTCAGTACTTC
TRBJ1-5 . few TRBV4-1 CASSRMMAGSPQHF TGCGCCAGCAGCAGGATGATGGCAGGGTCGCCCCAGCATTTT
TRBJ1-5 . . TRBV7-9 CASSPDGLYQPQHF TGTGCCAGCAGCCCGGACGGGCTATATCAGCCCCAGCATTTT
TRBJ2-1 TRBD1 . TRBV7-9 CASSLVVTGHEQFF TGTGCCAGCAGCTTAGTAGTGACAGGGCATGAGCAGTTCTTC
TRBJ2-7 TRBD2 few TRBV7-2 CASSSRLAGTYEQYF TGTGCCAGCAGCTCGAGACTAGCGGGTACCTACGAGCAGTACTTC
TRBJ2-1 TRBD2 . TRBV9 CASSVASGGSYNEQFF TGTGCCAGCAGCGTAGCTTCGGGGGGGTCCTACAATGAGCAGTTCTTC
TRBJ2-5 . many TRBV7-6 CASSSGGPVETQYF TGTGCCAGCAGCTCCGGAGGCCCAGTGGAGACCCAGTACTTC
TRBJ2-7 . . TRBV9 CASSAADGSYEQYF TGTGCCAGCAGCGCGGCCGACGGATCCTACGAGCAGTACTTC
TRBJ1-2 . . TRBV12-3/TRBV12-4 CASSFGTLEGYTF TGTGCCAGCAGTTTCGGGACGCTCGAAGGCTACACCTTC
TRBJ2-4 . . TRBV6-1 CAARVRNIQYF TGTGCCGCCAGGGTACGGAACATTCAGTACTTC
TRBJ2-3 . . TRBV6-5 CASRAVRPTDTQYF TGTGCCAGCAGGGCGGTGAGGCCCACAGATACGCAGTATTTT
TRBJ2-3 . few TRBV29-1 CSAAGNTDTQYF TGCAGCGCCGCCGGTAACACAGATACGCAGTATTTT
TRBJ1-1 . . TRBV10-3 CAISPGPEGAFF TGTGCCATCAGTCCTGGACCGGAGGGGGCTTTCTTT
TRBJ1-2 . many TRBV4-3 CASSQKAYGNPVHYGYTF TGCGCCAGCAGCCAAAAGGCATACGGCAATCCAGTACACTATGGCTACACCTTC
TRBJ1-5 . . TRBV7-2 CASSSQGLGNQPQHF TGTGCCAGCAGCTCGCAGGGGCTGGGCAATCAGCCCCAGCATTTT
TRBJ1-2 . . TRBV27 CASCKDGDMGPPLYGYTF TGTGCCAGCTGTAAAGACGGGGACATGGGTCCCCCTCTATATGGCTACACCTTC
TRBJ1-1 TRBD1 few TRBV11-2 CASSLVGRGQSEAFF TGTGCCAGCAGCTTAGTAGGCAGGGGGCAAAGTGAAGCTTTCTTT
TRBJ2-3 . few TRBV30 CAWAEADTDTQYF TGTGCCTGGGCCGAAGCTGACACAGATACGCAGTATTTT
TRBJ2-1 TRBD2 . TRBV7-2 CASSPTWGLAGEKFF TGTGCCAGCAGCCCCACCTGGGGACTAGCGGGAGAGAAGTTCTTC
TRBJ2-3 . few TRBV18 CASSPPSRPGDTQYF TGTGCCAGCTCACCACCGAGCAGGCCAGGGGATACGCAGTATTTT
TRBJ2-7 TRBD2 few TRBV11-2 CASKAGGLDEQYF TGTGCCAGCAAGGCGGGGGGACTCGACGAGCAGTACTTC
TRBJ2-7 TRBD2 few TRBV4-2 CASSQEILTSLGPYEQYF TGTGCCAGCAGCCAAGAGATCCTGACTAGCTTGGGACCCTACGAGCAGTACTTC
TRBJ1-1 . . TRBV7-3 CASSRHKNTEAFF TGTGCCAGCAGCCGCCACAAGAACACTGAAGCTTTCTTT
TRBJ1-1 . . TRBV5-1 CASSWGDQDTEAFF TGCGCCAGCAGCTGGGGTGACCAGGATACTGAAGCTTTCTTT